This TCR beta chain is from a study of blood T cell repertoires in COVID-19. Turning to the study itself: Whether acute or convalescent, the COVID-19 samples came from the United States, Italy and Spain. Sources were T cells, B-cell-depleted T cells, or PBMCs; the material itself was cDNA or gDNA.

Some clones are missing from TCRdb's copy, which holds only in-frame ones; the method was immunoSEQ multiplex PCR. The data hold roughly 200,000 clones, with about nine tenths observed a single time. Participants had their cohort set by participant-reported clinical history. For recovered donors of Cohort 3, there were two negative PCRs, clearance, or symptom resolution. The germline V gene has CDR1 LGHDT and CDR2 YNNKEL (reference sequence). Deletions cut 3 bases from V and 1 base from J, with 19 bases between. CDR3 size: 18 residues. The sequenced sample was PBMCs or T cells enriched from blood (not recorded which). This clonotype was sampled from a woman aged 30 to 39 who had recovered from COVID-19. The genes are TRBV3-1 (or the pseudogene TRBV3-2) and TRBJ1-5, with D possibly matching TRBD1 (5 bases). CDR3 bases: TGTGCCAGCAGCCAGGTACGATCGCCAGGGCCGAGCAATCAGCCCCAGCATTTT. Its translation: CASSQVRSPGPSNQPQHF.